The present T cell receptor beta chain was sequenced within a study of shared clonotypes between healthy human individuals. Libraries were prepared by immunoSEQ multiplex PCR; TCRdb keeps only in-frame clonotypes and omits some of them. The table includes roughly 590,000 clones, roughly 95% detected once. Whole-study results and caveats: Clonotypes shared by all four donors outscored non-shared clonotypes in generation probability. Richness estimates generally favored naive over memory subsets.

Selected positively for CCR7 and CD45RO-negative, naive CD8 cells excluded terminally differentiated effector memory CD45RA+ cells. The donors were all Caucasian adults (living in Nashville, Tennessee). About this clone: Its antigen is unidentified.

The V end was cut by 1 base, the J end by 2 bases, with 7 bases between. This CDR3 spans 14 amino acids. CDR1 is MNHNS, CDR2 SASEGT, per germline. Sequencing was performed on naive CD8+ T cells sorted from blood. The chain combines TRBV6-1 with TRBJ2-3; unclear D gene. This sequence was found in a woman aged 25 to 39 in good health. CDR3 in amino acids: CASSEEYHTDTQYF. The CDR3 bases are TGTGCCAGCAGTGAAGAGTATCACACAGATACGCAGTATTTT.